This T cell receptor (beta chain) emerged from a study of OX40 agonist ivuxolimab in advanced cancers. Study-level results: Fewer expanded clones were found on average in CD4+ than in CD8+ T cells.

About this clone itself: The antigen is not known.

The CDR3 is made up of 15 amino acids. V lost 5 bases, J lost 0 bases, and 14 bases lay in between. From germline, CDR1 is SGHAT and CDR2 FQNNGV. The method was immunoSEQ multiplex PCR; TCRdb's version includes in-frame clones alone and lacks a portion of them. This table has 50,000 to 65,000 clones, approximately 78% appearing once. It was autoimmune disease history or systemic immunosuppression that excluded patients. Here the sequenced sample was CD4+ or CD8+ T cells sorted from blood, taken in a trial of the OX40 agonist ivuxolimab. This receptor was identified in an adult with an advanced solid tumor such as melanoma, head and neck, liver or kidney cancer. This chain uses TRBV11-2 with TRBJ2-7, with D tentatively TRBD2 (5 bases). As DNA, the CDR3 is TGTGCCAGCAGCGGAAGGAGGTGGGGCTCCTACGAGCAGTACTTC. This codes for CASSGRRWGSYEQYF.